These 8 T cell receptor beta chains share one sample of origin, sequenced in a study of cytotoxic CD8 clonotypes in ibrutinib-treated CLL. Sequencing used immunoSEQ multiplex PCR; TCRdb keeps in-frame clones, though not all of them. Of around 310,000 clones in the sample, around four fifths were seen once. The sequences come from PBMCs, collected before ibrutinib treatment. The receptors here all came from a human donor with chronic lymphocytic leukemia.

The chain employs TRBV5-1 and TRBJ2-7, with a weak D call TRBD2 (6 bases). V shed 5 bases and J shed 7 bases, with 10 bases lying between them. CDR3 length equals 11 residues. CDR1 SGHRS and CDR2 YFSETQ come from the germline V gene. In nucleotides, the CDR3 is TGCGCCAGCAGAGATGGGGGGGAGCAGTACTTC. It yields the protein CASRDGGEQYF.

This sequence joins TRBV20-1 and TRBJ1-2; D is unclear. The CDR3 contains 11 residues. The ends were cut back, 6 bases at V and 7 bases at J, with 12 bases in the middle. CDR1 and CDR2 from the germline V gene are DFQATT and SNEGSKA (reference sequence). The CDR3: CSAIVSFGYTF. DNA for the CDR3: TGCAGTGCCATCGTTAGTTTTGGCTACACCTTC.

The chain carries TRBV27 and TRBJ1-2, with 7 bases aligning to TRBD1. Germline V gives CDR1 MNHEY, CDR2 SMNVEV (reference sequence). With 5 bases clipped from V and 2 bases from J, the junction kept 5 bases outside the gene matches. The CDR3 length is 14 residues. The chain's CDR3 is CASSTGDLNYGYTF. The DNA for the CDR3 is TGTGCCAGCAGTACAGGGGATTTGAACTATGGCTACACCTTC.

This chain links TRBV4-1 with TRBJ1-4; TRBD1 matches at 11 bases. Germline CDR1 MGHRA, CDR2 YSYEKL. This CDR3 is 14 amino acids long. V lost 4 bases, J lost 7 bases, and 2 bases stayed unmatched. CDR3: CASSPGQGAEKLFF. The DNA of the CDR3 is TGCGCCAGCAGCCCCGGACAGGGGGCTGAAAAACTGTTTTTT.

This clone appeared a few times. The J gene is TRBJ2-6, the V gene TRBV27; possibly TRBD2 for D (6 bases). Trimming cost V 1 base and J 0 bases, with 7 bases left between them. Germline V gene sequence: CDR1 MNHEY, CDR2 SMNVEV (reference sequence). The CDR3 sequence is 16 residues long. In DNA form, the CDR3 reads TGTGCCAGCAGTTTATACGGGAGCTCTGGGGCCAACGTCCTGACTTTC. The encoded protein is CASSLYGSSGANVLTF.

The CDR3: CASSWEIGNTGELFF. The DNA of the CDR3 is TGTGCCAGCAGCTGGGAGATAGGGAACACCGGGGAGCTGTTTTTT. The rearrangement uses TRBV11-2 and TRBJ2-2; possible D gene TRBD2, 5 bases. CDR1 SGHAT and CDR2 FQNNGV come from the germline V gene. CDR3 length: 15 amino acids. Trimming removed 4 bases from V and 1 base from J, with 10 bases in between.

V is TRBV30 and J is TRBJ1-1; D is unresolved. The CDR3 loop spans 11 amino acids. Germline V lookup: CDR1 GTSNPN, CDR2 SVGIG (reference sequence). The V end was cut by 5 bases, the J end by 1 base, with 5 bases between. The CDR3 DNA reads as TGTGCCTGGGTGAGGAACACTGAAGCTTTCTTT. Protein sequence: CAWVRNTEAFF.

The table lists this clone with a few counts. The chain employs TRBV29-1 and TRBJ1-1; TRBD1 might be the D (6 bases). In germline, CDR1 is SQVTM, CDR2 ANQGSEA. The CDR3 has 13 residues. V lost 7 bases and J lost 1, with 13 bases in between. CDR3 protein: CSGINRANTEAFF. CDR3 nucleotide sequence: TGCAGCGGCATAAACAGGGCGAACACTGAAGCTTTCTTT. The full variable domain, its missing parts supplied by reference TRBV29-1 and TRBJ1-1, is SAVISQKPSRDICQRGTSLTIQCQVDSQVTMMFWYRQQPGQSLTLIATANQGSEATYESGFVIDKFPISRPNLTFSTLTVSNMSPEDSSIYLCSGINRANTEAFFGQGTRLTVV.